These 12 T cell receptor beta chains were all obtained from the same sample, sequenced in a study of early stage breast cancer tumors (dated by TCRdb to 2015 to 2018). The method behind the library was the immunoSEQ multiplex PCR assay. In its TCRdb copy, this immuneACCESS table keeps in-frame sequences only and misses some clones. Where compared with another copy, unresolved V genes explain less than half of these, and the others have no known cause. For this sample there are 45,000 to 60,000 clones; approximately 90% appear just once. The ten largest clones capture roughly 5% of the sample. Sequenced material: blood. Receptor source: a person aged 70 to 85 with breast cancer.

The rearrangement joins TRBV6-5 to TRBJ2-1; 9 nucleotides agree with TRBD2. CDR1 is MNHEY, CDR2 SVGAGI, per germline. V dropped 0 bases and J dropped 7; count of bases not matched to a gene: 4. The length of the CDR3 is 15 residues. CDR3 amino acids: CASSYSSSGKNEQFF. CDR3 bases: TGTGCCAGCAGTTACTCGTCTAGCGGGAAGAATGAGCAGTTCTTC.

This chain uses TRBV7-2 with TRBJ2-7, with D possibly TRBD1 on 6 matching bases. Trimming pared 8 bases from V and 3 bases from J, leaving 14 bases between. Germline CDR1 is SGHTA and CDR2 is FQGNSA. The CDR3 contains 13 residues. CDR3 region: CASGVQGIYEQYF. The CDR3, as DNA: TGTGCCAGCGGTGTACAGGGAATCTACGAGCAGTACTTC.

The V call is TRBV6-5, the J call TRBJ1-1; tentative D call: TRBD1 (6 bases). The CDR3 covers 14 residues. Trimming stripped 0 bases from V and 4 bases from J, with 9 bases between. The germline V gene has CDR1 MNHEY and CDR2 SVGAGI. In nucleotides, the CDR3 is TGTGCCAGCAGTTACTCTGTACAGGGCACTGAAGCTTTCTTT. Translation gives CASSYSVQGTEAFF.

The gene calls are TRBV30 and TRBJ2-1; 13 nucleotides agree with TRBD2. Germline loops: CDR1 GTSNPN, CDR2 SVGIG (reference sequence). This CDR3 spans 15 amino acids. V lost 5 bases, J lost 7 bases, and 8 bases stayed unmatched. The CDR3 region has the DNA TGTGCCTGGGGGAAGGGACTAGCGGGATGGAATGAGCAGTTCTTC. It codes for CAWGKGLAGWNEQFF.

The chain couples TRBV18 to TRBJ1-2; TRBD1 aligns across 8 bases. Unmatched junction bases numbered 5, after V lost 2 bases and J lost 6 bases. The germline V gene has CDR1 KGHSH and CDR2 LQKENI. This CDR3 comprises 14 residues. The CDR3 coding sequence is TGTGCCAGCTCACCAGGCTTGACAGGGGATGGCTACACCTTC. Translation: CASSPGLTGDGYTF. Filled out from reference TRBV18 and TRBJ1-2, the complete variable domain reads NAGVMQNPRHLVRRRGQEARLRCSPMKGHSHVYWYRQLPEEGLKFMVYLQKENIIDESGMPKERFSAEFPKEGPSILRIQQVVRGDSAAYFCASSPGLTGDGYTFGSGTRLTVV.

CDR3 protein: CASSRGVGQGLGDTQYF. The CDR3 region has the DNA TGCGCCAGCAGCCGGGGGGTGGGACAGGGCCTTGGAGATACGCAGTATTTT. The V gene is TRBV5-1, the J gene TRBJ2-3, with TRBD1 identical over 9 bases. The V segment lost 4 bases and the J segment 5 bases; nucleotides outside the gene matches: 14. Looked up from germline, CDR1 is SGHRS and CDR2 is YFSETQ. The CDR3 spans 17 residues. Full variable domain (outside the CDR3, taken from reference TRBV5-1 and TRBJ2-3): KAGVTQTPRYLIKTRGQQVTLSCSPISGHRSVSWYQQTPGQGLQFLFEYFSETQRNKGNFPGRFSGRQFSNSRSEMNVSTLELGDSALYLCASSRGVGQGLGDTQYFGPGTRLTVL.

The chain has TRBV6-1 and TRBJ1-5; no reliable D call. The CDR3 contains 15 residues. The germline V and J ends were trimmed by 4 bases and 2 bases, with 12 bases remaining between them. Per germline, CDR1 MNHNS and CDR2 SASEGT. The CDR3 spells CASSVEARGNQPQHF. For the CDR3, the DNA is TGTGCCAGCAGTGTTGAGGCGCGAGGCAATCAGCCCCAGCATTTT.

The V and J genes are TRBV7-6 and TRBJ2-3; 9 bases map to TRBD1. Germline V gives CDR1 SGHVS, CDR2 FNYEAQ. V shed 5 bases, J shed 2 bases, and the junction held 5 bases outside the gene matches. CDR3 size: 15 residues. Written as DNA, the CDR3 is TGTGCCAGCAGCCCCAGGGACAGGGACACAGATACGCAGTATTTT. It yields the protein CASSPRDRDTDTQYF.

The rearrangement links TRBV6-5 to TRBJ1-5, with a tentative D call TRBD1 (5 bases). This CDR3 has 13 residues. The V gene lost 2 bases and the J gene lost 6 bases, with 8 bases spanning the gap. Germline CDR1 is MNHEY and CDR2 is SVGAGI. CDR3 in DNA: TGTGCCAGCAGTTACGGGGGGAGTCAGCCCCAGCATTTT. Residues: CASSYGGSQPQHF.

Comment on this clone: One end of the junction is discordant with germline, which a read error may explain. This chain joins TRBV6-6 and TRBJ1-4; D might be TRBD1 (6 bases). This CDR3 is 14 amino acids long. CDR1 is MNHNY, CDR2 SVGAGI, per germline (reference sequence). The CDR3 nucleotides read TGTGCCAGCAGTTTCCGGGGGGCGAATGGAAAACTGTTTTTT. Translation gives CASSFRGANGKLFF.

The V and J genes are TRBV18 and TRBJ2-2, with D perhaps TRBD2 (5 bases). With 2 bases removed from V and 5 bases from J, the gap between germline ends came to 9 bases. In germline, CDR1 is KGHSH, CDR2 LQKENI. CDR3 length: 14 amino acids. In nucleotides, the CDR3 is TGTGCCAGCTCACCAGGATCGGGGACCGGGGAGCTGTTTTTT. Its protein product is CASSPGSGTGELFF.

The chain carries TRBV9 and TRBJ1-3; D is ambiguous. Per germline, CDR1 SGDLS and CDR2 YYNGEE. This CDR3 region has 13 residues. Trimming pared 6 bases from V and 4 bases from J, leaving 11 bases between. The CDR3 coding sequence is TGTGCCAGCACCCTAGACGGGGGAAACACCATATATTTT. It yields the protein CASTLDGGNTIYF.